A single T cell receptor beta chain is shown here with its context. Terminally differentiated effector memory CD45RA+ cells were excluded by CCR7 positive selection of CD45RO-negative cells. The CDR3 length is 13 residues. Trimming stripped 6 bases from V and 5 bases from J, with 13 bases between. From germline, CDR1 is SEHNR and CDR2 FQNEAQ (reference sequence). Assay execution proceeded at the deep level. Here immunoSEQ multiplex PCR was the method, and the copy in TCRdb shows in-frame clones only, minus some. This sample has about 2.1 million clones, with 80% to 95% found just once. The data were taken from a study of shared clonotypes between healthy human individuals. Study at large: The plates for each donor numbered three CD4 naive, three CD4 memory, two CD8 naive and one CD8 memory.

The source material was naive CD8+ T cells from PBMCs. The clonotype originates from a man between 18 and 35 years old in good health. Some clones in this sample may be carry-over from other donors' samples. The rearrangement uses TRBV7-9 and TRBJ2-5, with D tentatively TRBD2 (5 bases). This CDR3 reads CASRFTGMETQYF. The CDR3 DNA reads as TGTGCCAGCAGATTTACGGGGATGGAGACCCAGTACTTC.